The 14 T cell receptor beta chains below all came from one sample that was sequenced in a study of cytomegalovirus exposure and HLA in healthy donors. PCR employed 60 Vbeta and 13 Jbeta primers. The method was immunoSEQ multiplex PCR; TCRdb's version includes in-frame clones alone and lacks a portion of them. There are fewer than 150,000 clones in the sample; roughly 78% occur only once, and roughly 2.2% lies in the top ten. Specimen: PBMCs. The origin of the receptors is a man aged 30 to 45 in good health and CMV-seronegative.

V gene TRBV11-2 combines with J gene TRBJ2-1; 7 bases agree with TRBD1. The germline V gene has CDR1 SGHAT and CDR2 FQNNGV. V dropped 3 bases and J dropped 2; count of bases not matched to a gene: 1. The CDR3 loop spans 14 amino acids. In DNA form, the CDR3 reads TGTGCCAGCAGCTTTGGGACAGCCTACAATGAGCAGTTCTTC. Its translation: CASSFGTAYNEQFF. Looking up the rest from reference TRBV11-2 and TRBJ2-1 gives the full variable domain: EAGVAQSPRYKIIEKRQSVAFWCNPISGHATLYWYQQILGQGPKLLIQFQNNGVVDDSQLPKDRFSAERLKGVDSTLKIQPAKLEDSAVYLCASSFGTAYNEQFFGPGTRLTVL.

This chain connects TRBV7-9 to TRBJ2-2; 7 bases match TRBD1. The CDR3 extends over 17 amino acids. The V gene end was trimmed by 6 bases and the J gene end by 5 bases; junction bases not matched to a gene: 15. CDR1 is SEHNR and CDR2 is FQNEAQ in the germline V gene (reference sequence). CDR3: CASRQDRALSGTGELFF. As DNA, the CDR3 is TGTGCCAGCAGACAAGACAGGGCCCTTTCGGGGACCGGGGAGCTGTTTTTT.

The CDR3 loop is CASSLANRGREKLFF. The CDR3 nucleotides are TGTGCCAGCAGCTTAGCCAACAGGGGCCGAGAAAAACTGTTTTTT. The chain combines TRBV7-6 with TRBJ1-4; TRBD1 matches 7 bases. The CDR3 loop spans 15 amino acids. The germline V gene encodes CDR1 SGHVS and CDR2 FNYEAQ. V dropped 0 bases and J dropped 8; count of bases not matched to a gene: 6.

The CDR3 loop reads CSVDRGPQETQYF. Here the CDR3 DNA reads TGCAGCGTTGACAGGGGACCACAAGAGACCCAGTACTTC. This chain connects TRBV29-1 to TRBJ2-5; D may be TRBD1 (6 bases). Trimming took off 3 bases at V and 2 bases at J, with 10 bases between the two ends. Germline lookup yields CDR1 SQVTM and CDR2 ANQGSEA. This CDR3 contains 13 residues.

The chain recombines TRBV13 with TRBJ2-7; 10 bases map to TRBD2. Germline V lookup: CDR1 PRHDT, CDR2 FYEKMQ (reference sequence). This CDR3 comprises 14 residues. The trim removed 5 bases at V and 5 bases at J, leaving 6 bases unmatched. The CDR3 is CASSRASGSNEQYF. The CDR3 DNA reads TGTGCCAGCAGCAGGGCTAGCGGGAGTAACGAGCAGTACTTC. The entire variable domain, with the rest obtained from reference TRBV13 and TRBJ2-7, is as follows: AAGVIQSPRHLIKEKRETATLKCYPIPRHDTVYWYQQGPGQDPQFLISFYEKMQSDKGSIPDRFSAQQFSDYHSELNMSSLELGDSALYFCASSRASGSNEQYFGPGTRLTVT.

CDR3 sequence: CASSPTLAGFYEQYF. The CDR3 DNA follows: TGTGCCAGCAGTCCCACGCTAGCGGGCTTTTACGAGCAGTACTTC. The V and J genes are TRBV28 and TRBJ2-7; 8 bases map to TRBD2. Germline lookup yields CDR1 MDHEN and CDR2 SYDVKM. Losses at the gene ends were 5 bases for V and 4 bases for J; bases not matched to a gene: 10. The length of the CDR3 is 15 residues. Full variable domain (outside the CDR3, taken from reference TRBV28 and TRBJ2-7): DVKVTQSSRYLVKRTGEKVFLECVQDMDHENMFWYRQDPGLGLRLIYFSYDVKMKEKGDIPEGYSVSREKKERFSLILESASTNQTSMYLCASSPTLAGFYEQYFGPGTRLTVT.

V gene TRBV7-9 combines with J gene TRBJ2-1, with D possibly TRBD2 on 5 matching bases. The CDR3 covers 15 residues. Germline-derived CDR1 and CDR2 are SEHNR and FQNEAQ (reference sequence). V was trimmed by 5 bases and J by 3 bases, leaving 14 bases between them. Written as DNA, the CDR3 is TGTGCCAGCAGCCCACAGCGGAACATCTACAATGAGCAGTTCTTC. This translates into CASSPQRNIYNEQFF.

The V and J genes are TRBV20-1 and TRBJ2-5; possibly TRBD2 for D (6 bases). Germline loops: CDR1 DFQATT, CDR2 SNEGSKA (reference sequence). CDR3 length: 11 amino acids. V was shortened by 7 bases and J by 5 bases, with 11 bases between the two germline ends. CDR3 protein: CSGGGSETQYF. CDR3 coding DNA: TGCAGTGGCGGAGGGTCGGAGACCCAGTACTTC.

V usage is TRBV28 and J usage is TRBJ2-2; D perhaps matches TRBD2 (6 bases). The V end lost 2 bases, the J end lost 6 bases, and 16 bases lay between the germline ends. The CDR3 consists of 16 residues. CDR1 and CDR2 (germline): MDHEN, SYDVKM. The CDR3 region is CASSLGQSGVAGELFF. CDR3 DNA: TGTGCCAGCAGTTTAGGCCAGTCGGGAGTTGCCGGGGAGCTGTTTTTT.

The V and J genes are TRBV10-3 and TRBJ2-7; weak D call: TRBD1 (6 bases). This CDR3 contains 17 residues. Between the trimmed V and J ends, which lost 8 bases and 1 base, there was a span of 24 bases. The germline gives CDR1 ENHRY, CDR2 SYGVKD. CDR3 loop: CAIGPPDRSNPSYEQYF. The DNA of the CDR3 is TGTGCCATCGGCCCCCCGGACAGATCAAACCCTTCCTACGAGCAGTACTTC.

This clone appeared a few times. V gene TRBV7-9 combines with J gene TRBJ1-5, with TRBD1 as a possible D gene (5 bases). V gave up 5 bases and J gave up 6 bases, with 14 bases separating them. The CDR3 extends over 14 amino acids. Germline values: CDR1 SEHNR, CDR2 FQNEAQ (reference sequence). CDR3 nucleotides: TGTGCCAGCAGCAGGAGTGGGGCTAGTCAGCCCCAGCATTTT. It encodes CASSRSGASQPQHF.

The chain is built from TRBV6-6 and TRBJ1-3; a weak D match, TRBD1 (6 bases). The CDR3 loop spans 15 amino acids. The V and J ends lost 6 bases and 1 base respectively, with 13 bases between them. Germline V gene lookup returns CDR1 MNHNY and CDR2 SVGAGI (reference sequence). This CDR3 reads CASSNRAGSGNTIYF. DNA for the CDR3: TGTGCCAGCAGCAACAGGGCAGGGTCTGGAAACACCATATATTTT.

CDR3 in amino acids: CASSLDSRNEKLFF. The CDR3 DNA sequence: TGTGCCAGCAGCCTCGACAGCCGTAATGAAAAACTGTTTTTT. V gene TRBV6-5 combines with J gene TRBJ1-4, with D perhaps matching TRBD1 (5 bases). The germline CDR1 and CDR2 sequences are MNHEY and SVGAGI. This CDR3 has 14 amino acids. Trimming removed 6 bases from V and 4 bases from J, with 12 bases in between.

V usage is TRBV12-2 and J usage is TRBJ2-3; the D call in the table, TRBD1, was not verified against the DNA. TRBV12-2 is noted as a pseudogene. The CDR3 length is 17 residues. CDR3 sequence reads: CASRLPACGPSTDTQYF. For the CDR3, the DNA is TGTGCAAGTCGCTTACCCGCCTGTGGCCCCAGCACAGATACGCAGTATTTT.